Below, 18 T cell receptor beta chains from the same sample are listed, as sequenced in a study of identical twins. A single record per CDR3 protein comes from TCRdb applying MiXCR to the 5' RACE reads. Of 350,000 or so distinct CDR3 sequences listed, roughly 12% are singletons. In addition, the sample was reused for a study of yellow fever vaccine responses in identical twins.

Sequencing was performed on CD8+ T cells sorted from blood. These receptors were obtained from a woman aged 18-35 years in good health.

V gene TRBV3-1 combines with J gene TRBJ2-5, with D possibly TRBD2 on 6 matching bases. Germline CDR1 reads LGHDT; CDR2 reads YNNKEL (reference sequence). The CDR3 length is 17 residues. Trimming took off 3 bases at V and 2 bases at J, with 19 bases between the two ends. The DNA for the CDR3 is TGTGCCAGCAGCCATCCCTTAAACGGACTAACGCAAGAGACCCAGTACTTC. This encodes CASSHPLNGLTQETQYF.

This clonotype came up many times. This sequence joins TRBV15 and TRBJ2-1; a weak D match, TRBD2 (6 bases). CDR1 and CDR2 from the germline V gene are LNHNV and YYDKDF (reference sequence). Trimming removed 0 bases from V and 6 bases from J, with 12 bases in between. This CDR3 contains 15 residues. The CDR3 reads CATSRDRLAFNEQFF. Written as DNA, the CDR3 is TGTGCCACCAGCAGAGATCGGCTAGCGTTCAATGAGCAGTTCTTC.

The rearrangement uses TRBV11-2 and TRBJ2-7; 13 bases agree with TRBD2. Germline CDR1 is SGHAT and CDR2 is FQNNGV. The CDR3 runs to 14 residues. The V segment lost 5 bases and the J segment 5 bases; nucleotides outside the gene matches: 3. CDR3 loop: CASSPTSGGHEQYV. CDR3 bases: TGTGCCAGCAGCCCGACTAGCGGGGGGCACGAGCAGTACGTC.

The table lists this clonotype with many counts. The J gene is TRBJ2-2, the V gene TRBV4-1, with unresolved D. Trimming cost V 3 bases and J 7 bases, with 6 bases left between them. Germline V gives CDR1 MGHRA, CDR2 YSYEKL. This CDR3 spans 12 amino acids. This CDR3 is CASSQSVGELFF. DNA for the CDR3: TGCGCCAGCAGCCAGTCGGTCGGGGAGCTGTTTTTT.

This sequence joins TRBV7-9 and TRBJ2-7, with 12 bases identical to TRBD1. CDR1 and CDR2 from the germline V gene are SEHNR and FQNEAQ (reference sequence). CDR3 length: 15 residues. V shed 5 bases and J 4 bases; nucleotides not matched to a gene: 6. The CDR3 region has the DNA TGTGCCAGCAGCCCGAGGGACAGGGGGCAGTACGAGCAGTACTTC. It encodes CASSPRDRGQYEQYF. The full variable domain, its missing parts supplied by reference TRBV7-9 and TRBJ2-7, is DTGVSQNPRHKITKRGQNVTFRCDPISEHNRLYWYRQTLGQGPEFLTYFQNEAQLEKSRLLSDRFSAERPKGSFSTLEIQRTEQGDSAMYLCASSPRDRGQYEQYFGPGTRLTVT.

The chain uses TRBV13 and TRBJ1-4, with D possibly TRBD1 on 5 matching bases. Germline V gives CDR1 PRHDT, CDR2 FYEKMQ (reference sequence). There are 15 residues in the CDR3. The germline V and J ends were trimmed by 5 bases and 4 bases, with 14 bases remaining between them. The CDR3 DNA is TGTGCCAGCAGCGTGACAGCGAAGGGTAATGAAAAACTGTTTTTT. It specifies CASSVTAKGNEKLFF.

This clonotype occurred a few times. The rearrangement links TRBV5-1 to TRBJ2-1; 8 bases map to TRBD2. The V and J ends lost 2 bases and 0 bases, in that order; junction bases with no gene match: 10. This CDR3 spans 18 amino acids. The germline CDR1 and CDR2 sequences are SGHRS and YFSETQ. CDR3 residues: CASSFIAGGPSSYNEQFF. CDR3 DNA sequence: TGCGCCAGCAGCTTCATCGCGGGGGGCCCTAGCTCCTACAATGAGCAGTTCTTC. Filled out from reference TRBV5-1 and TRBJ2-1, the complete variable domain reads KAGVTQTPRYLIKTRGQQVTLSCSPISGHRSVSWYQQTPGQGLQFLFEYFSETQRNKGNFPGRFSGRQFSNSRSEMNVSTLELGDSALYLCASSFIAGGPSSYNEQFFGPGTRLTVL.

This clonotype showed up many times. The chain combines TRBV5-1 with TRBJ2-5; D ambiguous. This CDR3 has 16 residues. Germline V gene lookup returns CDR1 SGHRS and CDR2 YFSETQ. Trimming shortened V by 4 bases and J by 2 bases, and 18 bases separated the two germline ends. This chain's CDR3 is CASSLPEQYNQETQYF. CDR3 sequence (DNA): TGCGCCAGCAGCCTACCGGAGCAATACAATCAAGAGACCCAGTACTTC.

The chain is built from TRBV19 and TRBJ2-1, with 13 bases lining up with TRBD2. The CDR3 has 17 amino acids. Trimming removed 7 bases from V and 3 bases from J; junction bases left unmatched: 9. CDR1 is LNHDA and CDR2 is SQIVND in the germline V gene (reference sequence). The CDR3 here is CASTSGGTSGVYNEQFF. The CDR3 bases are TGTGCCAGTACTTCCGGGGGGACTAGCGGGGTCTACAATGAGCAGTTCTTC.

V is TRBV10-3 and J is TRBJ2-2; no reliable D call. V lost 4 bases and J 0 bases, leaving 6 bases between the germline ends. The germline gives CDR1 ENHRY, CDR2 SYGVKD. The CDR3 loop spans 14 amino acids. The CDR3 DNA sequence: TGTGCCATCAGTGTCGATACGAACACCGGGGAGCTGTTTTTT. As protein: CAISVDTNTGELFF.

The CDR3 loop reads CASSLNRGASSGANVLTF. The CDR3, as DNA: TGTGCCAGCAGTCTCAACAGGGGGGCCAGCTCTGGGGCCAACGTCCTGACTTTC. The V gene is TRBV13, the J gene TRBJ2-6; 8 bases fit TRBD1. The CDR3 covers 18 residues. V gave up 6 bases and J gave up 0 bases; unmatched junction bases: 10. CDR1 and CDR2 (germline): PRHDT, FYEKMQ (reference sequence).

In this sample, this clonotype turned up a few times. This chain connects TRBV5-6 to TRBJ1-1; D is possibly TRBD1 (6 bases). The germline V and J ends were trimmed by 9 bases and 5 bases, with 20 bases remaining between them. CDR1 and CDR2 from the germline V gene are SGHDT and YYEEEE. This CDR3 is built from 14 residues. This chain's CDR3 is CATKRSGEITEAFF. DNA of the CDR3: TGTGCCACCAAACGATCAGGGGAGATAACTGAAGCTTTCTTT.

The chain recombines TRBV2 with TRBJ2-3; TRBD2 matches 8 bases. The ends lost 4 bases at V and 2 bases at J; junction bases unmatched: 5. The CDR3 runs to 15 residues. Germline V CDR1 and CDR2: SNHLY, FYNNEI. The CDR3 coding sequence is TGTGCCAGCAGTGCAGGGACTAGTTACACAGATACGCAGTATTTT. This sequence encodes CASSAGTSYTDTQYF.

This sequence joins TRBV6-1 and TRBJ2-3; the match to TRBD2 covers 13 bases. The V gene end was trimmed by 5 bases and the J gene end by 3 bases; junction bases not matched to a gene: 5. CDR3 length: 16 residues. From germline, CDR1 is MNHNS and CDR2 SASEGT. The CDR3 DNA follows: TGTGCCAGCAGTCGGACTAGCGGGAGTGTAACAGATACGCAGTATTTT. Translated, it gives CASSRTSGSVTDTQYF.

The J gene is TRBJ2-7, the V gene TRBV27, with TRBD1 identical over 8 bases. The germline gives CDR1 MNHEY, CDR2 SMNVEV (reference sequence). V lost 3 bases to trimming and J lost 0 bases; unmatched junction nucleotides: 4. The CDR3 totals 15 residues. The CDR3 DNA follows: TGTGCCAGCAGTTTCCCCGGGACAGGCTCCTACGAGCAGTACGTC. Its translation is CASSFPGTGSYEQYV.

This clonotype was seen ten or more times. This chain links TRBV7-9 with TRBJ2-3; 9 bases are shared with TRBD2. Germline trimming cut 1 base from V and 2 bases from J; bases unmatched to any gene: 1. The CDR3 is made up of 15 amino acids. Looked up from germline, CDR1 is SEHNR and CDR2 is FQNEAQ (reference sequence). The CDR3 spells CASSLERGVTDTQYF. DNA of the CDR3: TGTGCCAGCAGCTTAGAGCGGGGGGTCACAGATACGCAGTATTTT.

This clonotype came up many times. V and J are TRBV5-5 and TRBJ2-7; 10 bases align to TRBD1. V shed 2 bases, J shed 5 bases, and the junction held 7 bases outside the gene matches. Germline lookup yields CDR1 SGHKS and CDR2 YYEKEE (reference sequence). The CDR3 spans 15 residues. As DNA, the CDR3 is TGTGCCAGCAGCTTACGGGACAGGGGTCACGACGAGCAGTACTTC. Protein sequence: CASSLRDRGHDEQYF.

The chain employs TRBV4-1 and TRBJ2-2; 14 bases align to TRBD2. The CDR3 has 17 residues. V was clipped by 1 base and J by 7 bases; unmatched bases: 5. Germline CDR1 MGHRA, CDR2 YSYEKL. CDR3: CASSQVRGLAGVGELFF. DNA of the CDR3: TGCGCCAGCAGCCAAGTAAGGGGACTAGCGGGAGTCGGGGAGCTGTTTTTT.